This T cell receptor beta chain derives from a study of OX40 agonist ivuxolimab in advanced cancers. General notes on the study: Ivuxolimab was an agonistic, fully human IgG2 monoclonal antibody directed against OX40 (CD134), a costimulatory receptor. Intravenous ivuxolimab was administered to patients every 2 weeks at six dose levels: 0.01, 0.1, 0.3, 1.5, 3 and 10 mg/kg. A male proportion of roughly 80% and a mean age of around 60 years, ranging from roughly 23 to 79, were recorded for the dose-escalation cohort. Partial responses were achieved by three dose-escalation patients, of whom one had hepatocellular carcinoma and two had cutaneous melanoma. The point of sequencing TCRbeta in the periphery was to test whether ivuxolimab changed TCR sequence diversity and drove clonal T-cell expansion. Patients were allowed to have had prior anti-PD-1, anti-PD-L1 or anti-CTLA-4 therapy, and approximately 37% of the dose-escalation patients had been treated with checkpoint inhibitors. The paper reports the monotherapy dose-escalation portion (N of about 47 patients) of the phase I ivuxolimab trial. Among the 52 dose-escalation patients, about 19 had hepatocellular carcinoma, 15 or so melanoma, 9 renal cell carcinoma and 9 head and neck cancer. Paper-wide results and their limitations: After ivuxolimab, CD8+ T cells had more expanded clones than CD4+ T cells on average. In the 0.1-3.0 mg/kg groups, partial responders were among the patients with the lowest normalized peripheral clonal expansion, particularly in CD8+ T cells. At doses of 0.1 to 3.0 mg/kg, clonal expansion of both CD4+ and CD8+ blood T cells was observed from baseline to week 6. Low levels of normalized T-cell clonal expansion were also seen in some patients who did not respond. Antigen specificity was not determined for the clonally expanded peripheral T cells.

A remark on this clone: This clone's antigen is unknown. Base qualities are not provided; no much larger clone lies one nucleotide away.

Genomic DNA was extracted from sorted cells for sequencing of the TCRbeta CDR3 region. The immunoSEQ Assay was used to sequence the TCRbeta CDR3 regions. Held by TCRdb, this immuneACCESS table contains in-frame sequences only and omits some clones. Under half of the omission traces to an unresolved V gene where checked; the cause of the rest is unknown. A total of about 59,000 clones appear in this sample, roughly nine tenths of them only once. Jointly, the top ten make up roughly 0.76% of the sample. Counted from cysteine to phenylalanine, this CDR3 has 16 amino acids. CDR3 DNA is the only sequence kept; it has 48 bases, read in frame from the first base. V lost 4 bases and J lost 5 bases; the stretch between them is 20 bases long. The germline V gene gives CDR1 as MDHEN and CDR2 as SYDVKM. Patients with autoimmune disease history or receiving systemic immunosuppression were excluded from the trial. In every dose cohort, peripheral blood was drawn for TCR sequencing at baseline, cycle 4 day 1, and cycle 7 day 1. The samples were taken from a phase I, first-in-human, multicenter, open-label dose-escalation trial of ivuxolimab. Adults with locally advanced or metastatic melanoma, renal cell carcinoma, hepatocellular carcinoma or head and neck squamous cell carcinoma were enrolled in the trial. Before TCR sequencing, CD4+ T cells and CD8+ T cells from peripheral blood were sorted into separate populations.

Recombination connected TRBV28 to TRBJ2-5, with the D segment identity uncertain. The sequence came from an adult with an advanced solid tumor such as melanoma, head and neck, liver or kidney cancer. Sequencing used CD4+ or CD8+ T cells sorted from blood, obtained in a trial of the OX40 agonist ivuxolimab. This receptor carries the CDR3 CASSSVDRSRRETQYF. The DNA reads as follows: TGTGCCAGCAGTTCGGTGGATCGATCACGACGTGAGACCCAGTACTTC.